This entry features one T cell receptor (beta chain) sequence. TCRdb re-derived calls from the RT-PCR reads in MiXCR, one entry per CDR3 protein. The table has about 76,000 distinct CDR3 sequences, 26% seen once. This sample was taken from a study of patients and donors after allogeneic stem cell transplantation. This sequence was found in a human donor who was either an allogeneic HSCT recipient or a stem cell or donor lymphocyte infusion donor (not recorded which). It is not recorded whose cells these are; they may come from a transplant donor. The sequenced sample was blood, either unsorted or a sorted T cell fraction (not recorded which).

CDR3 DNA sequence: TGTGCCATCAGTGCTCCACTAGCGAACAACTACAATGAGCAGTTCTTC. Encoded protein: CAISAPLANNYNEQFF. The V and J genes are TRBV10-3 and TRBJ2-1; 7 bases align to TRBD2. The CDR3 runs 16 residues. The V segment lost 4 bases and the J segment 3 bases; nucleotides outside the gene matches: 9. The V gene's germline CDR1 is ENHRY and CDR2 SYGVKD.